A selection of T cell receptor beta chains follows, all from one sample in a study of monozygotic twins with inflammatory bowel disease. TCRdb reprocessed the 5' RACE reads, keeping one entry per CDR3 protein, no DNA. This listing includes approximately 300,000 distinct CDR3 sequences. Sequencing was performed on blood. The receptor set was obtained from a human donor with ulcerative colitis or Crohn's disease, or a healthy co-twin of an affected twin (not recorded which). Both conserved end residues are part of each CDR3.

>TRBJ1-2|TRBV5-1
CASSLTSEGGRGYTF
>TRBJ2-7|TRBV7-2
CASTAQTGLTYEQYF
>TRBJ2-7|TRBV29-1
CSVESPSPLSYEQYF
>TRBJ1-1|TRBV4-1
CASSSEQGRRTEAFF
>TRBJ2-1|TRBV29-1
CSASRMAGDNEQFF
>TRBJ1-1|TRBV12-3/TRBV12-4
CASSSTGGRTEAFF
>TRBJ1-3|TRBV19
CASSKRLSGNTIYF
>TRBJ2-7|TRBV27
CASSTRLNSFHEQYF
>TRBJ2-2|TRBV7-2
CASSLSGGPGELFF
>TRBJ2-7|TRBV27
CASSFDRGTGYYEQYF
>TRBJ2-7|TRBV7-6
CASSRRLAGSYEQYF
>TRBJ1-5|TRBV12-3/TRBV12-4
CASSLYLYQGGQPQHF
>TRBJ2-3|TRBV29-1
CSVASGTATDTQYF
>TRBJ2-5|TRBV4-2
CASSDRTRFATQYF
>TRBJ2-5|TRBV7-2
CASSLGGPRTQYF
>TRBJ2-1|TRBV19
CASSEVFIHEQFF
>TRBJ2-7|TRBV7-3
CASSPQSGQAYEQYF
>TRBJ2-5|TRBV27
CASSRQGQGETQYF
>TRBJ2-3|TRBV11-2
CASSLGTSGGADTQYF
>TRBJ2-1|TRBV20-1
CSATSVSYNEQFF
>TRBJ2-2|TRBV27
CASSALNTGELFF
>TRBJ1-5|TRBV19
CASRGLGDSNQPQHF
>TRBJ1-6|TRBV6-2/TRBV6-3
CASSYKAGIWNSPLHF
>TRBJ1-1|TRBV7-2
CASSLSFRNTEAFF
>TRBJ1-2|TRBV29-1
CSAAGAAGYTF
>TRBJ1-2|TRBV7-3
CASSLTPGGLYGYTF
>TRBJ2-3|TRBV9
CASSPRRGLDTQYF
>TRBJ2-2|TRBV20-1
CSALSGTRNTGELFF
>TRBJ2-7|TRBV28
CASSFRDRGISDEQYF
>TRBJ2-7|TRBV6-2/TRBV6-3
CASSFSWQPGEQYF
>TRBJ2-5|TRBV20-1
CSARGGLAVQETQYF
>TRBJ1-2|TRBV6-2/TRBV6-3
CASTPVERGYGYTF
>TRBJ2-7|TRBV7-8
CASRYGSDRVYEQYF
>TRBJ1-6|TRBV3-1
CASSHAPGTEYSPLHF
>TRBJ2-7|TRBV6-5
CASAGQGTYEQYF
>TRBJ2-2|TRBV25-1
CASSPPGLAGRTGELFF
>TRBJ1-5|TRBV12-3/TRBV12-4
CASSLGERPQHF
>TRBJ2-1|TRBV7-3
CASSPNGGGNNEQFF
>TRBJ2-3|TRBV18
CASSPRSASTDTQYF
>TRBJ2-7|TRBV20-1
CSARDPVSGKSYEQYF
>TRBJ1-2|TRBV12-3/TRBV12-4
CASSFRDNGRGYTF
>TRBJ1-5|TRBV5-6
CASSFLAGNQPQHF
>TRBJ2-7|TRBV7-6
CASSSRPGQLYEQYF
>TRBJ2-7|TRBV12-3/TRBV12-4
CASSPSMGQYF